This is a list of T cell receptor beta chains from one sample in a study of blood T cell repertoires in COVID-19. Only in-frame clones appear in the TCRdb table, and some are missing; sequencing was by immunoSEQ multiplex PCR. The repertoire holds some 240,000 clones, roughly 84% seen once, with about 1.6% in the top ten. Sequencing was carried out using peripheral blood. Receptors were obtained from a woman aged 40 to 49 who had recovered from COVID-19. CDR3s include the opening cysteine and the closing phenylalanine or tryptophan. The D gene is left open where the match is weak. Rows give clone size only sometimes, using once, few, many, or a class for an expanded clone.

d_gene | abundance | j_gene | v_gene | CDR3aa | CDR3nt
- | - | TRBJ2-3 | TRBV5-1 | CASSLQGSRGDTQYF | TGCGCCAGCAGCTTACAGGGTTCCCGGGGAGATACGCAGTATTTT
TRBD1 | - | TRBJ1-2 | TRBV5-1 | CASSGQGARSVGYTF | TGCGCCAGCAGCGGCCAGGGGGCGCGATCTGTTGGCTACACCTTC
- | once | TRBJ2-5 | TRBV6-5 | CASSREWYQETQYF | TGTGCCAGCAGTCGGGAGTGGTACCAAGAGACCCAGTACTTC
TRBD1 | - | TRBJ1-1 | TRBV29-1 | CSVYRGARTEAFF | TGCAGCGTTTACAGGGGGGCAAGGACTGAAGCTTTCTTT
- | - | TRBJ2-5 | TRBV7-6 | CASSLSGRRGEETQYF | TGTGCCAGCAGCTTAAGTGGTCGGAGGGGAGAAGAGACCCAGTACTTC
- | - | TRBJ2-1 | TRBV11-2 | CASSSVWQGNEQFF | TGTGCCAGCAGCTCCGTTTGGCAGGGCAATGAGCAGTTCTTC
- | few | TRBJ2-2 | TRBV30 | CAWSVNVATGELFF | TGTGCCTGGAGTGTAAATGTAGCCACCGGGGAGCTGTTTTTT
- | - | TRBJ2-5 | TRBV5-1 | CASSFKGGQETQYF | TGCGCCAGCAGCTTCAAAGGGGGTCAAGAGACCCAGTACTTC
- | - | TRBJ1-3 | TRBV5-5 | CASSQQRGANSGNTIYF | TGTGCCAGCAGCCAGCAGCGGGGGGCAAACTCTGGAAACACCATATATTTT
TRBD1 | - | TRBJ2-1 | TRBV6-5 | CASSIGTGTGAQFF | TGTGCCAGCAGTATAGGGACTGGGACAGGGGCGCAGTTCTTC
- | - | TRBJ2-1 | TRBV7-3 | CASSYQVLSEQFF | TGTGCCAGCAGCTATCAAGTTTTGAGTGAGCAGTTCTTC
- | - | TRBJ2-7 | TRBV28 | CASSLSQLQYF | TGTGCCAGCAGTTTGTCACAATTGCAGTACTTC
TRBD1 | - | TRBJ1-1 | TRBV7-2 | CASSLGAGGTVGNTEAFF | TGTGCCAGCAGCTTAGGGGCAGGGGGCACCGTCGGGAACACTGAAGCTTTCTTT
- | - | TRBJ2-2 | TRBV12-3/TRBV12-4 | CASSPLATGELFF | TGTGCCAGCAGCCCACTAGCTACCGGGGAGCTGTTTTTT
TRBD1 | - | TRBJ1-4 | TRBV6-1 | CASSEVVGTGGASNEKLFF | TGTGCCAGCAGTGAAGTGGTCGGTACAGGGGGCGCGTCTAATGAAAAACTGTTTTTT
- | - | TRBJ1-1 | TRBV4-1 | CASSQEKRLTEAFF | TGCGCCAGCAGCCAAGAGAAGAGGTTGACTGAAGCTTTCTTT
TRBD2 | once | TRBJ2-2 | TRBV19 | CASSTSGYNTGELFF | TGTGCCAGTTCGACTAGCGGGTATAACACCGGGGAGCTGTTTTTT
- | - | TRBJ1-4 | TRBV6-5 | CASTVQPTNEKLFF | TGTGCCAGCACGGTTCAGCCGACAAATGAAAAACTGTTTTTT
- | - | TRBJ1-2 | TRBV6-6 | CASSPPGFYGYTF | TGTGCCAGCAGCCCTCCGGGGTTCTATGGCTACACCTTC
TRBD1 | once | TRBJ2-3 | TRBV24-1 | CATSDSRDRGLADTQYF | TGTGCCACCAGTGATTCCCGGGACAGGGGGCTTGCAGATACGCAGTATTTT
- | - | TRBJ2-2 | TRBV11-3 | CASSFSSGGYTGELFF | TGTGCCAGCAGCTTCAGTTCCGGGGGATACACCGGGGAGCTGTTTTTT
TRBD2 | - | TRBJ2-1 | TRBV30 | CAWELAGGLNEQFF | TGTGCCTGGGAACTAGCGGGGGGGCTTAATGAGCAGTTCTTC
TRBD2 | once | TRBJ2-5 | TRBV9 | CASSVSGGTGGTQYF | TGTGCCAGCAGCGTCTCGGGAGGGACGGGTGGGACCCAGTACTTC
- | - | TRBJ1-1 | TRBV3-1/TRBV3-2 | CASSPSRGATEAFF | TGTGCCAGCAGCCCATCTCGGGGGGCAACTGAAGCTTTCTTT